This is a list of T cell receptor beta chains from one sample in a study of control samples from healthy donors and cancer patients. This table comes from immunoSEQ multiplex PCR, and its TCRdb copy is limited to in-frame clones, with some not included. This table holds roughly 34,000 clones, approximately 90% found once. Sequences were obtained from PBMCs. The receptors were sampled from a woman in her forties with lung cancer. Each CDR3 is given with its conserved first and last residue. A D gene is named only where the DNA matches it firmly. Some rows have no size entry. The others give once, few or many, or a class for an expanded clone.

V gene	J gene	clone size	D gene	CDR3 DNA	CDR3 protein
TRBV10-2	TRBJ1-1	NA	NA	TGCGCCAGCAGTGAGTGGAGGACTGAAGCTTTCTTT	CASSEWRTEAFF
TRBV10-3	TRBJ1-1	once	TRBD1	TGTGCCACCAGCTCGGGACAGATGAACACTGAAGCTTTCTTT	CATSSGQMNTEAFF
TRBV4-3	TRBJ2-5	NA	NA	TGCGCCAGCAGCCCCGACTCCCTGGGGGAGACCCAGTACTTC	CASSPDSLGETQYF
TRBV5-1	TRBJ1-1	NA	TRBD1	TGCGCCAGCAGGCAGACAGGGGGCGGAACTGAAGCTTTCTTT	CASRQTGGGTEAFF
TRBV10-3	TRBJ1-1	NA	NA	TGTGCCATCACCCCAGGGCCGAACACTGAAGCTTTCTTT	CAITPGPNTEAFF
TRBV6-5	TRBJ2-5	NA	NA	TGTGCCAGCAGTAAGGGCGGGGCTACCCAAGAGACCCAGTACTTC	CASSKGGATQETQYF
TRBV3-1/TRBV3-2	TRBJ1-1	NA	NA	TGTGCCAGCAGTCTCAAATCCAGACAGGAGGGGAACACTGAAGCTTTCTTT	CASSLKSRQEGNTEAFF
TRBV30	TRBJ1-2	NA	NA	TGTGCCTGGGGGACTTTCGGGGGCTATGGCTACACCTTC	CAWGTFGGYGYTF
TRBV7-9	TRBJ1-1	NA	NA	TGTGCCAGCAGCTTAGCGGTTTTGAACACTGAAGCTTTCTTT	CASSLAVLNTEAFF
TRBV27	TRBJ1-1	NA	NA	TGTGCCAGCAGTTTAAGTCAGATGAACACTGAAGCTTTCTTT	CASSLSQMNTEAFF
TRBV18	TRBJ1-1	NA	NA	TGTGCCAGCTCAGAGTACCAGGGAAGCGGGACTGAAGCTTTCTTT	CASSEYQGSGTEAFF
TRBV29-1	TRBJ2-7	few	TRBD2	TGCAGCGTCAGAGCGGGGTCTACCTACGAGCAGTACTTC	CSVRAGSTYEQYF
TRBV3-1/TRBV3-2	TRBJ1-5	NA	TRBD1	TGTGCCAGCAGTCAAGGGACAGGGTCTTTTCAGCCCCAGCATTTT	CASSQGTGSFQPQHF
TRBV7-9	TRBJ2-7	few	NA	TGTGCCAGCAGCGCGCGGACAGTAGCCTACGAGCAGTACTTC	CASSARTVAYEQYF
TRBV6-5	TRBJ1-1	once	NA	TGTGCCAGCAGGACCGTGTCTGAAGCTTTCTTT	CASRTVSEAFF
TRBV19	TRBJ1-1	NA	NA	TGTGCCAGCTTACCCCAGGAGGTCAAGGGACCGAACACTGAAGCTTTCTTT	CASLPQEVKGPNTEAFF
TRBV6-6	TRBJ2-3	NA	TRBD1	TGTGCCAGCAGTTACGCTACAGGGGTATCAGATACGCAGTATTTT	CASSYATGVSDTQYF
TRBV5-5	TRBJ1-1	NA	NA	TGTGCCAGCACCCTCAGAGGGGGGGGGAGTGAAGCTTTCTTT	CASTLRGGGSEAFF
TRBV6-5	TRBJ1-2	NA	NA	TGTGCCAGCAAATTAGTGGACGGACACTATGGCTACACCTTC	CASKLVDGHYGYTF
TRBV30	TRBJ1-4	NA	TRBD1	TGTGCCTGGAGTCGACAGGGAACTAATGAAAAACTGTTTTTT	CAWSRQGTNEKLFF
TRBV19	TRBJ2-1	NA	NA	TGTGCCAGTAGTTTCGAGCCGGACGCATTATGGCAGTTCTTC	CASSFEPDALWQFF
TRBV27	TRBJ2-3	NA	NA	TGTGCCAGCAGTTTATTCGTGGGGGGCACATATACGCAGTATTTT	CASSLFVGGTYTQYF
TRBV6-2/TRBV6-3	TRBJ2-3	NA	TRBD1	TGTGCCAGCAGTTATACCGGGACAGGGGCAGATACGCAGTATTTT	CASSYTGTGADTQYF
TRBV11-2	TRBJ1-2	NA	NA	TGTGCCAGCAGCTTAGTCCCCAGGCCTCCACGCTATGGCTACACCTTC	CASSLVPRPPRYGYTF
TRBV19	TRBJ1-1	NA	NA	TGTGCCAGTAGTATAGATCGACAACCTTGGACTGAAGCTTTCTTT	CASSIDRQPWTEAFF
TRBV20-1	TRBJ2-2	NA	TRBD2	TGCAGTGCTAGTGGGAGCGGCCTAGCGGAGCTAAGGGGGGAGCTGTTTTTT	CSASGSGLAELRGELFF
TRBV6-2/TRBV6-3	TRBJ2-3	NA	NA	TGTGCCAGCAGTACCCACACAGATACGCAGTATTTT	CASSTHTDTQYF